The 10 T cell receptor beta chains below all came from one sample that was sequenced in a study of T cell responses to AZD1222 COVID-19 vaccine. Method: immunoSEQ multiplex PCR; TCRdb's copy keeps in-frame clones and lacks some. In the table there are under 200,000 clones, around nine tenths of which are singletons. This specimen consisted of peripheral blood, obtained 28 days after the second dose of the MenACWY control vaccine. These receptors came from an adult who received the MenACWY meningococcal vaccine as a control.

J is TRBJ2-7 and V is TRBV4-1; TRBD1 or TRBD2 may be the D gene (5 bases each). This CDR3 comprises 16 residues. Germline loops: CDR1 MGHRA, CDR2 YSYEKL. Deletions cut 0 bases from V and 4 bases from J, with 16 bases between. CDR3 protein: CASSQDDGTRSYEQYF. CDR3 bases: TGCGCCAGCAGCCAAGATGACGGGACCCGGTCTTACGAGCAGTACTTC.

The chain carries TRBV6-2 or TRBV6-3 and TRBJ1-1; no reliable D call. The V end lost 2 bases, the J end lost 2 bases, and 9 bases lay between the germline ends. The CDR3 loop spans 14 amino acids. Germline V gives CDR1 MNHEY, CDR2 SVGEGT. The CDR3, as DNA: TGTGCCAGCAGTTACCTGCGGACTAACACTGAAGCTTTCTTT. Translating gives CASSYLRTNTEAFF.

V gene TRBV9 combines with J gene TRBJ2-2; TRBD1 matches 9 bases. Germline values: CDR1 SGDLS, CDR2 YYNGEE. This CDR3 is built from 17 residues. V shed 2 bases, J shed 7 bases, and the junction held 12 bases outside the gene matches. The DNA for the CDR3 is TGTGCCAGCAGCGTTTTTTACCGGGACAGGGCGGACGGGGAGCTGTTTTTT. Translation: CASSVFYRDRADGELFF.

The chain recombines TRBV3-1 (or the pseudogene TRBV3-2) with TRBJ2-1, with 11 bases lining up with TRBD2. The trim removed 2 bases at V and 5 bases at J, leaving 5 bases unmatched. This CDR3 is built from 16 residues. In germline, CDR1 is LGHDT, CDR2 YNNKEL (reference sequence). The chain's CDR3 is CASSQLSGRADNEQFF. The CDR3 DNA reads as TGTGCCAGCAGCCAACTTAGCGGGAGGGCGGACAATGAGCAGTTCTTC.

The V gene is TRBV12-5, the J gene TRBJ1-6; the D gene is possibly TRBD1 (5 bases). V lost 4 bases and J 8 bases, leaving 15 bases between the germline ends. CDR3 length: 15 amino acids. In germline, CDR1 is LGHNT, CDR2 FRNRAP. The CDR3 DNA is TGTGCTAGTGGTTCTCCCGGGACCAACTATTCACCCCTCCACTTT. It translates to CASGSPGTNYSPLHF.

The CDR3 sequence is CASSLRAGQGSRDGYTF. CDR3 nucleotides: TGTGCCAGCAGCTTAAGGGCGGGACAAGGGTCTCGGGATGGCTACACCTTC. The chain links TRBV7-3 to TRBJ1-2; D perhaps matches TRBD1 (6 bases). V was shortened by 1 base and J by 6 bases, with 21 bases between the two germline ends. Germline V gene lookup returns CDR1 SGHTA and CDR2 FQGTGA. The CDR3 covers 17 residues.

This clone was observed a single time. This rearrangement joins TRBV11-2 to TRBJ1-1, with a tentative D call TRBD1 (6 bases). CDR1 is SGHAT and CDR2 is FQNNGV in the germline V gene. The V gene lost 1 base and the J gene lost 0 bases, with 12 bases spanning the gap. CDR3 length equals 16 residues. The CDR3 sequence: CASSLAWTAMNTEAFF. The CDR3 DNA sequence: TGTGCCAGCAGCTTAGCATGGACAGCCATGAACACTGAAGCTTTCTTT.

J is TRBJ1-1 and V is TRBV25-1; TRBD1 matches 8 bases. V was clipped by 9 bases and J by 2 bases; unmatched bases: 5. The CDR3 extends over 13 amino acids. Germline values: CDR1 MGHDK, CDR2 SYGVNS. CDR3 sequence (DNA): TGTGCCAGTACAGGGGGGAGAAACACTGAAGCTTTCTTT. It encodes CASTGGRNTEAFF.

The chain recombines TRBV6-2 or TRBV6-3 with TRBJ1-6; D is ambiguous. Between the trimmed V and J ends, which lost 2 bases and 12 bases, there was a span of 8 bases. The CDR3 has 12 amino acids. Germline CDR1 and CDR2: MNHEY and SVGEGT. CDR3 amino acids: CASSYEREPLHF. In nucleotides, the CDR3 is TGTGCCAGCAGTTACGAGCGGGAACCCCTCCACTTT.

V gene TRBV19 combines with J gene TRBJ2-1; D is perhaps TRBD1 (5 bases). This CDR3 has 14 residues. CDR1 and CDR2 (germline): LNHDA, SQIVND (reference sequence). Trimming took off 3 bases at V and 8 bases at J, with 14 bases between the two ends. CDR3 sequence: CASSISRGLDEQFF. The CDR3 coding sequence is TGTGCCAGTAGTATTTCTAGGGGTTTGGATGAGCAGTTCTTC.